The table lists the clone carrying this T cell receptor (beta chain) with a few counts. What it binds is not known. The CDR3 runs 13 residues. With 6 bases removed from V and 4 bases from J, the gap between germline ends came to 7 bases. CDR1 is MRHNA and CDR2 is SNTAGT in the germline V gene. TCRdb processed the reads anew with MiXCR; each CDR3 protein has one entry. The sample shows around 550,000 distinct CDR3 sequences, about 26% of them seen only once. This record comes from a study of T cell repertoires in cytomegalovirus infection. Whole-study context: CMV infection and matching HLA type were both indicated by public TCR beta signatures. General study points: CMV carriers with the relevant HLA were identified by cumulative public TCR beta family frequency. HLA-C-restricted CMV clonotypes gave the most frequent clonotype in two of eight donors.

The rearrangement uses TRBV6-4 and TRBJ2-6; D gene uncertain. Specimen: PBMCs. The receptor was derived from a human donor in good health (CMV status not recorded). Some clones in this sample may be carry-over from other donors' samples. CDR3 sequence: CASRGPGANVLTF. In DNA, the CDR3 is TGTGCCAGCAGAGGGCCCGGGGCCAACGTCCTGACTTTC.